Following are 2 T cell receptor beta chains from one sample sequenced in a study of cytomegalovirus exposure and HLA in healthy donors. The PCR was carried out with 60 Vbeta primers and 13 Jbeta primers. Assay used: immunoSEQ multiplex PCR; TCRdb lists only in-frame clones, some missing. The table lists around 120,000 clones, around 80% of them singletons. Sequenced input: PBMCs. These receptors were taken from a woman in her forties or fifties in good health and CMV-seronegative.

The rearrangement joins TRBV6-1 to TRBJ2-5; D remains unclear. The CDR3 is 11 amino acids. V shed 4 bases and J shed 7 bases, with 7 bases lying between them. Germline values: CDR1 MNHNS, CDR2 SASEGT. CDR3 protein: CASSGSGTQYF. In nucleotides, the CDR3 is TGTGCCAGCAGTGGGTCCGGGACCCAGTACTTC.

V is TRBV7-3 and J is TRBJ1-1; TRBD1 might be the D (5 bases). Germline CDR1 reads SGHTA; CDR2 reads FQGTGA. This CDR3 spans 17 amino acids. Trimming took 5 bases from V and 1 from J, leaving 20 bases between them. CDR3: CASSPSGFGGRNTEAFF. CDR3 sequence (DNA): TGTGCCAGCAGCCCATCTGGCTTCGGGGGGAGGAACACTGAAGCTTTCTTT.